The rows below give T cell receptor beta chains drawn from one sample of a study of cytomegalovirus exposure and HLA in healthy donors. Produced via immunoSEQ multiplex PCR; TCRdb's table is partial and in-frame only. Here the sample spans about 180,000 clones, more than 75% being singletons. Specimen: PBMCs. The receptors stem from a man younger than 35 in good health and CMV-seropositive. Each CDR3 is given with its conserved first and last residue. A D gene is named only where the DNA matches it firmly. Clone size is stated in some rows and not others, as once, few, many or a class when expanded.

NA	TRBV6-5	NA	TRBJ2-5	TGTGCCAGCAGCCGGGGACTGGAAGAGACCCAGTACTTC	CASSRGLEETQYF
NA	TRBV2	NA	TRBJ1-4	TGTGCCAGAAATTCGGGTGAAAAACTGTTTTTT	CARNSGEKLFF
NA	TRBV7-4	once	TRBJ2-1	TGTGCCAGCAGCTTCCGCCTGAGTACTCCCCACTCCAATAATGAGCAGTTCTTC	CASSFRLSTPHSNNEQFF
TRBD1	TRBV6-1	NA	TRBJ1-1	TGTGCCACTTCCGGGACAGGGGGCACTGAAGCTTTCTTT	CATSGTGGTEAFF
TRBD1	TRBV7-8	once	TRBJ1-6	TGTGCCAGCAGCGTTCGGGACAGCTATAATTCACCCCTCCACTTT	CASSVRDSYNSPLHF
NA	TRBV9	few	TRBJ1-4	TGTGCCAGCAGTCCCGGGGGGTGGGATGAAAAACTGTTTTTT	CASSPGGWDEKLFF
TRBD2	TRBV15	NA	TRBJ2-1	TGTGCCACCAGGGTTAGCGGGACGCGCTACAATGAGCAGTTCTTC	CATRVSGTRYNEQFF
TRBD2	TRBV7-6	NA	TRBJ2-7	TGTGCCAGCAGCTTAGGAGCGGGGATCTACGAGCAGTACTTC	CASSLGAGIYEQYF
TRBD2	TRBV5-5	NA	TRBJ2-7	TGTGCCAGCAGCTTGGGCGGGGGAAGGGCCTACGAGCAGTACTTC	CASSLGGGRAYEQYF
NA	TRBV27	few	TRBJ1-6	TGTGCCAGCAGCTCTAGTGGGGCGAGTTCACCCCTCCACTTT	CASSSSGASSPLHF
TRBD1	TRBV11-2	NA	TRBJ2-1	TGTGCCACCTTACAGGGGGCGATAGGTGAGCAGTTCTTC	CATLQGAIGEQFF
NA	TRBV9	NA	TRBJ1-6	TGTGCCAGCAGCGTAGGGCCCAGCTCCTATAATTCACCCCTCCACTTT	CASSVGPSSYNSPLHF
TRBD1	TRBV7-2	NA	TRBJ1-2	TGTGCCAGCAGCCCGGGACAGATAAACTATGGCTACACCTTC	CASSPGQINYGYTF
NA	TRBV4-1	NA	TRBJ1-1	TGCGCCAGCAGCCCCCTCGAGCGGCTGAACACTGAAGCTTTCTTT	CASSPLERLNTEAFF
TRBD1	TRBV2	few	TRBJ2-1	TGTGCCAGCAGTGAAGCGCCAGGGGGATACAATGAGCAGTTCTTC	CASSEAPGGYNEQFF
TRBD1	TRBV4-3	NA	TRBJ1-1	TGCGCCAGCAGCCAAGATCGTACAGGGGTGAACACTGAAGCTTTCTTT	CASSQDRTGVNTEAFF
TRBD2	TRBV19	once	TRBJ2-3	TGTGCCAGTAGTATAAATTCTTTTGCAGCGGGGGACACAGATACGCAGTATTTT	CASSINSFAAGDTDTQYF
NA	TRBV20-1	NA	TRBJ1-4	TGCAGTGCTAGCGGGTGGTCTAAACTGTTTTTT	CSASGWSKLFF
NA	TRBV5-1	NA	TRBJ2-1	TGCGCCAGCAGCTTGGAGGACAGTGAGCAGTTCTTC	CASSLEDSEQFF
TRBD1	TRBV27	NA	TRBJ2-5	TGTGCCAGCAGTACCTTAGGGGGCAGTGGAGAGACCCAGTACTTC	CASSTLGGSGETQYF
TRBD2	TRBV7-8	NA	TRBJ2-1	TGTGCCAGCAGCAAGCGGGAGGGGGGCAATGAGCAGTTCTTC	CASSKREGGNEQFF
NA	TRBV7-9	NA	TRBJ2-7	TGTGCCAGCAGCTGGCCGGGACGGGGGTACGAGCAGTACTTC	CASSWPGRGYEQYF
NA	TRBV6-4	NA	TRBJ2-7	TGTGCCAGCAGCCGGGCGGGCTACGAGCAGTACTTC	CASSRAGYEQYF
TRBD2	TRBV4-3	NA	TRBJ2-3	TGCGCCAGCAGCCAAGAACCCACCGGGACTAGCGGGAGATCAGATACGCAGTATTTT	CASSQEPTGTSGRSDTQYF
NA	TRBV30	NA	TRBJ2-1	TGTGCCTGGAGCAGACTGGCGGGCTCCTACAATGAGCAGTTCTTC	CAWSRLAGSYNEQFF
NA	TRBV4-1	NA	TRBJ2-7	TGCGCCAGCAGCCAAGCTGTGAACACCTACGAGCAGTACTTC	CASSQAVNTYEQYF
NA	TRBV6-5	NA	TRBJ2-3	TGTGCCAGCAGTGGCCAGACGGGGGATACGCAGTATTTT	CASSGQTGDTQYF
NA	TRBV7-2	NA	TRBJ1-2	TGTGCCAGCAGCTTAGAAGCGGGGTTGGGTGGCTACACCTTC	CASSLEAGLGGYTF
NA	TRBV30	NA	TRBJ1-4	TGTGCCTGGAGTGTACACTCAGGAGGCAGAAGGGAAAAACTGTTTTTT	CAWSVHSGGRREKLFF
NA	TRBV20-1	NA	TRBJ1-2	TGCAGTGCTAACAGGGTGGAAACCTTC	CSANRVETF
NA	TRBV11-2	NA	TRBJ1-2	TGTGCCAGCAGCTTAGCTCAATGGGGGCAGGATGGCTACACCTTC	CASSLAQWGQDGYTF
NA	TRBV9	NA	TRBJ1-4	TGTGCCAGCAGCGCACTCCTGAGACAGGCCCTAAATGAAAAACTGTTTTTT	CASSALLRQALNEKLFF
TRBD1	TRBV12-5	NA	TRBJ1-1	TGTGCTAGTGGTTTGGGGACAGGGGAAGCTTTCTTT	CASGLGTGEAFF
NA	TRBV28	NA	TRBJ1-2	TGTGCCAGCACCCCCCGGGGGGGAGCCAACTATGGCTACACCTTC	CASTPRGGANYGYTF
TRBD2	TRBV7-2	NA	TRBJ2-3	TGTGCCAGCAGCTCCCGGGGGGGCACAGATACGCAGTATTTT	CASSSRGGTDTQYF
NA	TRBV7-9	NA	TRBJ2-5	TGTGCCAGCAGCCCCCCTGGGGGGGAGACCCAGTACTTC	CASSPPGGETQYF
NA	TRBV10-3	few	TRBJ1-5	TGTGCCATCAAGGACGGACAGCGCAATCAGCCCCAGCATTTT	CAIKDGQRNQPQHF
TRBD2	TRBV11-3	NA	TRBJ2-1	TGTGCCAGCAGCTTAGATCAGGGGGGGACTAGCGGTGCCAATGAGCAGTTCTTC	CASSLDQGGTSGANEQFF
TRBD2	TRBV5-1	NA	TRBJ2-5	TGCGCCAGCAGCTTCGAGCGGGGGGAAGAGACCCAGTACTTC	CASSFERGEETQYF
NA	TRBV11-2	NA	TRBJ2-1	TGTGCCAGCAGCTTACAGGGGACACTAGGCAATGAGCAGTTCTTC	CASSLQGTLGNEQFF
TRBD1	TRBV4-1	NA	TRBJ1-1	TGCGCCAGCAGCCACCGACAGGGACACACTGAAGCTTTCTTT	CASSHRQGHTEAFF
TRBD2	TRBV23-1	once	TRBJ2-7	TGCGCCAGCAGTCAATCTGGGAGGACTAGCGGGGGCAGATACGAGCAGTACTTC	CASSQSGRTSGGRYEQYF
TRBD1	TRBV7-9	NA	TRBJ2-7	TGTGCCAGCGGGGACAGTTCCTACGAGCAGTACTTC	CASGDSSYEQYF
NA	TRBV9	NA	TRBJ2-2	TGTGCCAGCAGCTACCGGATAGGGGTTCCGAACACCGGGGAGCTGTTTTTT	CASSYRIGVPNTGELFF
TRBD1	TRBV6-1	few	TRBJ1-1	TGTGCCAGCAGTGAAGGGGACAGGGCAGAAGCTTTCTTT	CASSEGDRAEAFF
TRBD2	TRBV27	NA	TRBJ2-3	TGTGCCAGCAGTCGGGGGGGAGCGGGGAGGGAAGATACGCAGTATTTT	CASSRGGAGREDTQYF
NA	TRBV30	NA	TRBJ2-1	TGTGCCTGGAGTGAGGAGAATTCCTCCTACAATGAGCAGTTCTTC	CAWSEENSSYNEQFF
NA	TRBV18	NA	TRBJ2-2	TGTGCCAGCTCACCACCGACTAGCACCGGGGAGCTGTTTTTT	CASSPPTSTGELFF
NA	TRBV27	NA	TRBJ2-1	TGTGCCAGCAGTCCCAGATCCAATGAGCAGTTCTTC	CASSPRSNEQFF
NA	TRBV27	NA	TRBJ1-4	TGTGCCAGCAGATGGTCAAGCATCGATGAAAAACTGTTTTTT	CASRWSSIDEKLFF